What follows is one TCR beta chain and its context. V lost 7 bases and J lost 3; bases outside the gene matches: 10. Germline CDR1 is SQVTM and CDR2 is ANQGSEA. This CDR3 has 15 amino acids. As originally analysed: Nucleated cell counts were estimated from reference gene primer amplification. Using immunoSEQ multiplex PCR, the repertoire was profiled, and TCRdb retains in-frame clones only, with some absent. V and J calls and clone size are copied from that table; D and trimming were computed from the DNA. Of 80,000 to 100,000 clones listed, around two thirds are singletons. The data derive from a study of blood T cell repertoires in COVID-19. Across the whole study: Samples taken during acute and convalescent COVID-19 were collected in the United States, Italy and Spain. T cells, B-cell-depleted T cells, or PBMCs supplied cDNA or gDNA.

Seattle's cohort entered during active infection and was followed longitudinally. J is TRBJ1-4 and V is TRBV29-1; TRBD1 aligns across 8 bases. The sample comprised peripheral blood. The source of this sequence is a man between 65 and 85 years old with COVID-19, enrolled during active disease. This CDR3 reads CSASGTGGSNEKLFF. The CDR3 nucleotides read TGCAGCGCCTCCGGGACAGGCGGTTCTAATGAAAAACTGTTTTTT.